This passage covers 9 T cell receptor beta chains from one sample sequenced in a study of T-cell memory formation after mild COVID-19. MiXCR, applied by TCRdb to the 5' RACE reads, yields one record per CDR3 protein. The sample lists about 130,000 distinct CDR3 sequences, more than 15% occurring once. Sequencing input: PBMCs or a T cell subset sorted from them (not recorded which). These TCRs come from a man younger than 35 who had mild COVID-19 (a few samples of this study predate the infection). Cell type and time point are not known.

This clonotype was detected many times. This rearrangement joins TRBV20-1 to TRBJ2-3, with D uncertain. V lost 5 bases and J 0 bases, leaving 15 bases between the germline ends. The CDR3 runs 15 residues. Germline lookup yields CDR1 DFQATT and CDR2 SNEGSKA (reference sequence). The CDR3: CSAVIRRPSTDTQYF. CDR3 coding DNA: TGCAGTGCTGTGATTAGGAGACCTAGCACAGATACGCAGTATTTT.

This chain uses TRBV6-5 with TRBJ1-1; TRBD1 is a possible D gene (5 bases). This CDR3 spans 17 amino acids. The germline V gene has CDR1 MNHEY and CDR2 SVGAGI. Trimming cost V 0 bases and J 0 bases, with 14 bases left between them. The CDR3 loop reads CASSYSSGQNMNTEAFF. The DNA of the CDR3 is TGTGCCAGCAGTTACTCGAGCGGACAAAACATGAACACTGAAGCTTTCTTT.

This clonotype was seen only a few times. The rearrangement joins TRBV5-1 to TRBJ2-1, with 8 bases fitting TRBD2. With 2 bases clipped from V and 7 bases from J, the junction kept 11 bases outside the gene matches. The CDR3 covers 16 residues. CDR1 is SGHRS, CDR2 YFSETQ, per germline. The CDR3 DNA reads as TGCGCCAGCAGCTTACCCACGGGGGGGCCGGAGAATGAGCAGTTCTTC. Translation gives CASSLPTGGPENEQFF.

There are many counts of this clonotype. This rearrangement joins TRBV4-3 to TRBJ2-1; 8 positions match TRBD1. CDR1 is LGHNA and CDR2 is YSLEER in the germline V gene. The V gene end was trimmed by 0 bases and the J gene end by 3 bases; junction bases not matched to a gene: 4. CDR3 size: 16 residues. DNA for the CDR3: TGCGCCAGCAGCCAAGATGCGGACAGGGACTACAATGAGCAGTTCTTC. Its translation: CASSQDADRDYNEQFF.

The chain is built from TRBV5-1 and TRBJ2-3; D possibly corresponds to TRBD1 (5 bases). CDR1 and CDR2 (germline): SGHRS, YFSETQ. The CDR3 length is 17 residues. The V end lost 2 bases, the J end lost 0 bases, and 16 bases lay between the germline ends. The CDR3: CASSLGVVAGSTDTQYF. In nucleotides, the CDR3 is TGCGCCAGCAGCTTAGGGGTGGTAGCAGGAAGCACAGATACGCAGTATTTT.

The chain is built from TRBV4-1 and TRBJ2-7; no definite D call. V gave up 0 bases and J gave up 11 bases, with 8 bases separating them. The CDR3 runs 11 residues. Germline assignment: CDR1 MGHRA and CDR2 YSYEKL. CDR3 region: CASSQEGCEYV. In DNA form, the CDR3 reads TGCGCCAGCAGCCAAGAAGGTTGTGAGTACGTC.

The J gene is TRBJ1-4, the V gene TRBV4-2, with TRBD1 as a possible D gene (5 bases). The ends were cut back, 5 bases at V and 8 bases at J, with 12 bases in the middle. CDR3 length: 13 amino acids. CDR1 and CDR2 (germline): LGHNA, YNFKEQ. The CDR3 DNA sequence: TGTGCCAGCAGCGATCAGGGCGGGGAAAAACTGTTTTTT. Protein sequence: CASSDQGGEKLFF.

This clonotype was recorded a few times. The V and J genes are TRBV29-1 and TRBJ1-1; 8 bases are a match to TRBD1. J lost 1 base, V lost 8 bases, and 6 bases had no gene match. This CDR3 region has 13 residues. Germline V gene sequence: CDR1 SQVTM, CDR2 ANQGSEA. The CDR3 is CSTHRGTNTEAFF. In DNA, the CDR3 is TGCAGCACACACAGGGGGACGAACACTGAAGCTTTCTTT.

This clonotype was seen a few times. The J gene is TRBJ2-3, the V gene TRBV10-1; D possibly matches TRBD1 or TRBD2 (5 bases each). Trimming removed 6 bases at V and 4 bases at J, with 14 bases between. The length of the CDR3 is 14 residues. Germline V lookup: CDR1 WNHNN, CDR2 SYGVQD (reference sequence). The CDR3 loop reads CASSGDGDPDTQYF. The CDR3 DNA reads TGCGCCAGCAGCGGAGACGGGGACCCAGATACGCAGTATTTT.